One and the same sample provided the 5 T cell receptor beta chains below, sequenced in a study of cytomegalovirus exposure and HLA in healthy donors. Profiling relied on immunoSEQ multiplex PCR, and the TCRdb table lists in-frame clones only, not all of them. The repertoire includes 250,000 to 350,000 clones, 70% to 90% of them detected once, and about 0.91% sits in the top ten. The sample was PBMCs. The source is a woman aged 18-29 years in good health and CMV-seronegative.

The gene calls are TRBV2 and TRBJ2-1; 10 bases match TRBD2. The length of the CDR3 is 14 residues. Germline loops: CDR1 SNHLY, CDR2 FYNNEI. The junction had 11 bases not matched to a gene; V was cut back by 9 bases and J by 9 bases. The CDR3 sequence is CASLAGDYVGEQFF. CDR3 nucleotide sequence: TGTGCCAGTCTAGCGGGAGATTATGTAGGTGAGCAGTTCTTC.

The V and J genes are TRBV5-6 and TRBJ2-7, with 7 nucleotides matching TRBD1. Trimming took 4 bases from V and 0 from J; bases not matched to a gene: 7. Germline CDR1 and CDR2: SGHDT and YYEEEE. This CDR3 comprises 15 residues. The CDR3 nucleotides read TGTGCCAGCAGCACTACCGGGACAGTCTCCTACGAGCAGTACTTC. It is translated as CASSTTGTVSYEQYF.

The chain links TRBV6-5 to TRBJ2-5, with TRBD1 matching 10 bases. CDR3 size: 16 residues. Trimming removed 0 bases from V and 2 bases from J; junction bases left unmatched: 3. Per the germline V gene, CDR1 is MNHEY and CDR2 is SVGAGI. CDR3 sequence: CASSYSGTGEQETQYF. DNA for the CDR3: TGTGCCAGCAGTTACTCCGGGACAGGGGAACAAGAGACCCAGTACTTC.

This chain links TRBV7-9 with TRBJ1-1; tentatively, D is TRBD1 (5 bases). Trimming removed 5 bases at V and 10 bases at J, with 17 bases between. The CDR3 runs to 13 residues. Germline CDR1 is SEHNR and CDR2 is FQNEAQ (reference sequence). The chain's CDR3 is CASSPAQAPPAFF. CDR3 nucleotide sequence: TGTGCCAGCAGCCCCGCACAGGCCCCCCCAGCTTTCTTT.

The chain has TRBV6-5 and TRBJ2-1; 8 bases match TRBD2. Per germline, CDR1 MNHEY and CDR2 SVGAGI. J was trimmed by 9 bases and V by 0 bases; bases with no gene match: 10. The CDR3 is 16 amino acids. The CDR3 bases are TGTGCCAGCAGTTACTCACCGGGGACTAGTCTGGGTGAGCAGTTCTTC. Protein product: CASSYSPGTSLGEQFF.